These T cell receptor beta chains were read from a single sample in a study of vaccination effects on CD4 cells after COVID-19. Here immunoSEQ multiplex PCR was the method, and the copy in TCRdb shows in-frame clones only, minus some. The profile shows approximately 30,000 clones, more than 65% of them singletons. These TCRs' antigens remain unknown. This specimen was CD4+ T cells from PBMCs cultured with HCoV-NL63 spike peptides, taken before COVID-19 vaccination. All receptors derive from a human donor who received a COVID-19 vaccine. Each CDR3 is given with its conserved first and last residue. The D gene is left open where the match is weak. Size is omitted from some rows. Given values are once, few, many or a class for expanded clones.

-,TRBV4-1,TRBJ1-2,-,CASSQVVGGGYGYTF,TGCGCCAGCAGCCAAGTGGTCGGGGGGGGCTATGGCTACACCTTC
-,TRBV30,TRBJ2-3,few,CAWSRGTDTQYF,TGTGCCTGGAGTAGGGGCACAGATACGCAGTATTTT
TRBD2,TRBV5-6,TRBJ2-1,-,CASSGTSGSSYNEQFF,TGTGCCAGCAGTGGGACTAGCGGGAGCTCCTACAATGAGCAGTTCTTC
TRBD1,TRBV4-1,TRBJ1-5,-,CASSLTDRVWQPQHF,TGCGCCAGCAGCCTAACGGACAGGGTTTGGCAGCCCCAGCATTTT
-,TRBV12-3/TRBV12-4,TRBJ2-3,-,CASKPGTDTQYF,TGTGCCAGCAAGCCAGGGACAGATACGCAGTATTTT
-,TRBV5-4,TRBJ1-1,few,CASSLVGAIPTEAFF,TGTGCCAGCAGCTTGGTAGGAGCGATACCCACTGAAGCTTTCTTT
TRBD2,TRBV19,TRBJ2-1,-,CASTSGGNYNEQFF,TGTGCCAGTACCAGCGGGGGGAATTACAATGAGCAGTTCTTC
-,TRBV9,TRBJ1-2,-,CASSVTRSRTAGYTF,TGTGCCAGCAGCGTTACTCGTAGTCGGACTGCGGGCTACACCTTC
TRBD1,TRBV5-1,TRBJ2-7,-,CASSFSGTGTYEQYF,TGCGCCAGCAGCTTTTCCGGGACAGGGACCTACGAGCAGTACTTC
-,TRBV12-5,TRBJ1-5,once,CASGLVRGSGNQPQHF,TGTGCTAGTGGTCTTGTTCGGGGCTCGGGCAATCAGCCCCAGCATTTT
TRBD1,TRBV7-2,TRBJ1-2,few,CASSLGQVAYTF,TGTGCCAGCAGCCTCGGACAGGTAGCCTACACCTTC
-,TRBV28,TRBJ2-1,once,CASSYRNEQFF,TGTGCCAGCAGTTACCGGAACGAGCAGTTCTTC
-,TRBV6-5,TRBJ2-7,few,CASSYQQGPYEQYF,TGTGCCAGCAGTTACCAGCAGGGCCCTTACGAGCAGTACTTC
-,TRBV7-6,TRBJ2-1,-,CASSPRGSGPISYNEQFF,TGTGCCAGCAGCCCCCGGGGTTCAGGCCCCATCTCCTACAATGAGCAGTTCTTC
TRBD1,TRBV5-5,TRBJ1-1,-,CASSLSGGWSEAFF,TGTGCCAGCAGCTTGTCAGGGGGCTGGTCTGAAGCTTTCTTT
TRBD1,TRBV7-8,TRBJ1-5,once,CASSSMTGGGQPQHF,TGTGCCAGCAGCTCCATGACAGGGGGCGGTCAGCCCCAGCATTTT
-,TRBV7-3,TRBJ1-1,-,CASSLTDNTEAFF,TGTGCCAGCAGCCTGACAGATAACACTGAAGCTTTCTTT
-,TRBV3-1/TRBV3-2,TRBJ2-1,-,CASSPIGNEQFF,TGTGCCAGCAGCCCGATAGGTAATGAGCAGTTCTTC
TRBD2,TRBV11-2,TRBJ2-7,-,CASSVSSSGYYEQYF,TGTGCCAGCAGCGTCAGTTCTAGCGGTTACTACGAGCAGTACTTC
-,TRBV5-1,TRBJ2-2,once,CASSLVSSGTANTGELFF,TGCGCCAGCAGCTTGGTTAGTAGCGGAACCGCGAACACCGGGGAGCTGTTTTTT
-,TRBV6-1,TRBJ2-7,-,CASSDNFIGTYEQYF,TGTGCCAGCAGTGACAATTTCATTGGTACCTACGAGCAGTACTTC
-,TRBV5-1,TRBJ2-1,-,CASSLGWEGDEQFF,TGCGCCAGCAGCTTGGGGTGGGAAGGGGATGAGCAGTTCTTC
-,TRBV6-1,TRBJ2-3,-,CASSDPIGTDTQYF,TGTGCCAGCAGTGATCCCATCGGCACAGATACGCAGTATTTT
-,TRBV5-4,TRBJ1-1,-,CASSATGRNTEAFF,TGTGCCAGCAGCGCAACGGGGAGAAACACTGAAGCTTTCTTT
TRBD1,TRBV18,TRBJ1-5,few,CASSPPGTGNQPQHF,TGTGCCAGCTCACCACCTGGGACAGGCAATCAGCCCCAGCATTTT
TRBD1,TRBV12-3/TRBV12-4,TRBJ1-1,once,CASNTRGGTEAFF,TGTGCCAGCAATACCAGGGGGGGGACTGAAGCTTTCTTT
TRBD1,TRBV18,TRBJ1-1,-,CASSPRQGREAFF,TGTGCCAGCTCACCCCGACAGGGCCGGGAAGCTTTCTTT
-,TRBV21-1,TRBJ1-6,-,CASPRTGKTNNNSPLHF,TGTGCCAGCCCTCGGACAGGGAAAACGAACAATAATTCACCCCTCCACTTT
TRBD1,TRBV11-3,TRBJ2-3,-,CASSSGTGGTTDTQYF,TGTGCCAGCAGCTCGGGGACAGGGGGGACCACAGATACGCAGTATTTT
-,TRBV7-9,TRBJ2-7,-,CASSLGDGSYEQYF,TGTGCCAGCAGCTTAGGGGACGGCTCCTACGAGCAGTACTTC